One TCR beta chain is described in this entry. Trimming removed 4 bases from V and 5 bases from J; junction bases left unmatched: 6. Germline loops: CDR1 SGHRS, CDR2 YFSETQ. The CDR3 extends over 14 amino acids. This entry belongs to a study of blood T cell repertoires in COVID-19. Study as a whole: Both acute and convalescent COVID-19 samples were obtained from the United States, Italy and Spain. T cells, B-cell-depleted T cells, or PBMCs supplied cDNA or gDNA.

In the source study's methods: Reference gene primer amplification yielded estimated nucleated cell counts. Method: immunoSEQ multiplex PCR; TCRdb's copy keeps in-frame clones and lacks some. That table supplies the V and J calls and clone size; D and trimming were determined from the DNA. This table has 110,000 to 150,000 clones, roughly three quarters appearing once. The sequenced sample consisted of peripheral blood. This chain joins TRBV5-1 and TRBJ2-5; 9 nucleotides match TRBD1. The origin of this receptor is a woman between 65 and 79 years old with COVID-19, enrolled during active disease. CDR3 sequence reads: CASSMGQGEETQYF. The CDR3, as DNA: TGCGCCAGCAGCATGGGACAGGGCGAGGAGACCCAGTACTTC.